The 29 T cell receptor beta chains below come from one sample, sequenced in a study of cytomegalovirus exposure and HLA in healthy donors. Primers: 60 Vbeta forward and 13 Jbeta reverse. Sequenced by immunoSEQ multiplex PCR; TCRdb stores in-frame clones only, minus some. The sample holds fewer than 200,000 clones; roughly 70% are singletons and the top ten take approximately 3.1%. The sequenced sample consisted of PBMCs. The origin of the receptors is a woman aged 50 to 60 in good health and CMV-seropositive.

The rearrangement links TRBV27 to TRBJ2-1; 14 positions agree with TRBD2. J was trimmed by 4 bases and V by 2 bases; bases with no gene match: 13. This CDR3 is built from 20 residues. Germline CDR1 is MNHEY and CDR2 is SMNVEV (reference sequence). CDR3 in amino acids: CASSLRIPGLAGARYNEQFF. The CDR3 DNA sequence: TGTGCCAGCAGTTTACGTATACCGGGACTAGCGGGGGCTCGGTACAATGAGCAGTTCTTC.

The V call is TRBV4-1, the J call TRBJ2-3; 9 bases map to TRBD2. The CDR3 length is 15 residues. Germline assignment: CDR1 MGHRA and CDR2 YSYEKL. Losses at the gene ends were 2 bases for V and 8 bases for J; bases not matched to a gene: 8. DNA of the CDR3: TGCGCCAGCAGCCAACAAGCGGGGGGTCGTGTTACGCAGTATTTT. Protein product: CASSQQAGGRVTQYF.

The rearrangement links TRBV30 to TRBJ1-5, with unresolved D. CDR3 length equals 14 residues. Germline CDR1 and CDR2: GTSNPN and SVGIG (reference sequence). The V end was cut by 1 base, the J end by 0 bases, with 7 bases between. CDR3 amino acids: CAWSDNYSNQPQHF. DNA of the CDR3: TGTGCCTGGAGTGACAACTATAGCAATCAGCCCCAGCATTTT. Full variable domain (remainder filled in from reference TRBV30 and TRBJ1-5): SQTIHQWPATLVQPVGSPLSLECTVEGTSNPNLYWYRQAAGRGLQLLFYSVGIGQISSEVPQNLSASRPQDRQFILSSKKLLLSDSGFYLCAWSDNYSNQPQHFGDGTRLSIL.

V usage is TRBV5-1 and J usage is TRBJ1-4, with D possibly matching TRBD1 (6 bases). V was clipped by 4 bases and J by 8 bases, with 18 bases between them. Germline lookup yields CDR1 SGHRS and CDR2 YFSETQ. This CDR3 is built from 15 residues. The CDR3 here is CASSDQGARGEKLFF. The CDR3 DNA follows: TGCGCCAGCAGCGATCAGGGAGCCAGGGGAGAAAAACTGTTTTTT.

The chain has TRBV5-1 and TRBJ2-5, with D maybe TRBD1 (6 bases). The V and J ends lost 1 base and 2 bases respectively, with 9 bases between them. Germline loops: CDR1 SGHRS, CDR2 YFSETQ. CDR3 length equals 14 residues. The CDR3 DNA is TGCGCCAGCAGCTTGAGGGGGAAGCAAGAGACCCAGTACTTC. Translated, it gives CASSLRGKQETQYF.

J is TRBJ1-1 and V is TRBV12-2; the table's TRBD1 call for D was not verified on the DNA. TRBV12-2 is noted as a pseudogene. The CDR3 runs 15 residues. The CDR3 protein is CASRLEDRGTNEAFF. In DNA form, the CDR3 reads TGTGCAAGTCGCTTAGAGGACAGGGGGACGAATGAAGCTTTCTTT.

CDR3: CASSVGLAGTYEQYF. The DNA of the CDR3 is TGTGCCAGTAGTGTCGGACTAGCGGGGACCTACGAGCAGTACTTC. The chain joins TRBV19 to TRBJ2-7, with 12 bases aligning to TRBD2. In germline, CDR1 is LNHDA, CDR2 SQIVND (reference sequence). V lost 5 bases to trimming and J lost 2 bases; unmatched junction nucleotides: 4. CDR3 length equals 15 residues.

Regarding this clone: Within the sample, other DNA sequences also encode this same CDR3. DNA of the CDR3: TGTGCCAGCAGCTTGTTGGGACAGGGACGTCACACTGAAGCTTTCTTT. It yields the protein CASSLLGQGRHTEAFF. The rearrangement joins TRBV5-6 to TRBJ1-1, with 9 bases aligning to TRBD1. The CDR3 extends over 16 amino acids. Trimming took 1 base from V and 3 from J; bases not matched to a gene: 7. Germline V CDR1 and CDR2: SGHDT, YYEEEE. Full variable domain (rest looked up from reference TRBV5-6 and TRBJ1-1): DAGVTQSPTHLIKTRGQQVTLRCSPKSGHDTVSWYQQALGQGPQFIFQYYEEEERQRGNFPDRFSGHQFPNYSSELNVNALLLGDSALYLCASSLLGQGRHTEAFFGQGTRLTVV.

Only one count was recorded for this clone. The CDR3 spells CASRWGLNTEAFF. CDR3 coding DNA: TGTGCCAGCAGATGGGGGCTGAACACTGAAGCTTTCTTT. The gene calls are TRBV27 and TRBJ1-1, with D perhaps TRBD1 (6 bases). V was shortened by 6 bases and J by 0 bases, with 8 bases between the two germline ends. The CDR3 is made up of 13 amino acids. The germline V gene encodes CDR1 MNHEY and CDR2 SMNVEV (reference sequence).

The rearrangement joins TRBV27 to TRBJ1-1; D perhaps matches TRBD1 (5 bases). CDR3 length: 15 amino acids. V was shortened by 4 bases and J by 4 bases, with 16 bases between the two germline ends. Germline V gives CDR1 MNHEY, CDR2 SMNVEV (reference sequence). The CDR3 loop reads CASSSIQVWGTEAFF. The CDR3 DNA follows: TGTGCCAGCAGTTCAATACAGGTTTGGGGCACTGAAGCTTTCTTT.

The V call is TRBV6-1, the J call TRBJ2-3; 9 nucleotides line up with TRBD2. The germline CDR1 and CDR2 sequences are MNHNS and SASEGT. This CDR3 spans 17 amino acids. The V and J ends lost 0 bases and 2 bases, in that order; junction bases with no gene match: 6. The CDR3 protein is CASSEARLADHTDTQYF. CDR3 coding DNA: TGTGCCAGCAGTGAAGCACGACTAGCGGATCACACAGATACGCAGTATTTT.

The chain couples TRBV6-5 to TRBJ2-7; the D is unclear. CDR3 length: 13 residues. Germline assignment: CDR1 MNHEY and CDR2 SVGAGI. Trimming took off 4 bases at V and 4 bases at J, with 11 bases between the two ends. CDR3: CASSFGEEYEQYF. CDR3 nucleotide sequence: TGTGCCAGCAGTTTCGGCGAGGAATACGAGCAGTACTTC.

The chain uses TRBV19 and TRBJ2-7; 10 bases are shared with TRBD2. CDR1 and CDR2 from the germline V gene are LNHDA and SQIVND (reference sequence). The CDR3 is 15 amino acids. The junction had 8 bases not matched to a gene; V was cut back by 3 bases and J by 6 bases. CDR3 protein: CASSILGTSVGEQYF. The DNA for the CDR3 is TGTGCCAGTAGTATCCTCGGGACTAGCGTAGGCGAGCAGTACTTC.

This sequence joins TRBV10-2 and TRBJ1-1; the match to TRBD1 covers 9 bases. Germline CDR1 is WSHSY and CDR2 is SAAADI. Trimming took 6 bases from V and 3 from J; bases not matched to a gene: 8. This CDR3 is 15 amino acids long. The CDR3 spells CASRDTGGEDTEAFF. In nucleotides, the CDR3 is TGCGCCAGCAGGGATACAGGGGGCGAAGACACTGAAGCTTTCTTT.

V is TRBV18 and J is TRBJ2-7, with D perhaps TRBD1 or TRBD2 (6 bases each). The V end was cut by 5 bases, the J end by 3 bases, with 11 bases between. There are 13 residues in the CDR3. Germline CDR1 reads KGHSH; CDR2 reads LQKENI. Here the CDR3 reads CASSSQGGYEQYF. The CDR3 coding sequence is TGTGCCAGCTCATCACAGGGAGGCTACGAGCAGTACTTC. Variable domain in full (rest from reference TRBV18 and TRBJ2-7): NAGVMQNPRHLVRRRGQEARLRCSPMKGHSHVYWYRQLPEEGLKFMVYLQKENIIDESGMPKERFSAEFPKEGPSILRIQQVVRGDSAAYFCASSSQGGYEQYFGPGTRLTVT.

The rearrangement uses TRBV2 and TRBJ2-5, with D perhaps TRBD2 (6 bases). This CDR3 contains 14 residues. Germline CDR1 and CDR2: SNHLY and FYNNEI. The germline V and J ends were trimmed by 4 bases and 5 bases, with 14 bases remaining between them. The DNA for the CDR3 is TGTGCCAGCAGTGGGACCCGGGGGATTGAGACCCAGTACTTC. Translated, it gives CASSGTRGIETQYF.

The chain is built from TRBV2 and TRBJ2-5; 7 bases align to TRBD2. The CDR3 consists of 14 residues. The junction had 6 bases not matched to a gene; V was cut back by 3 bases and J by 5 bases. Germline assignment: CDR1 SNHLY and CDR2 FYNNEI. CDR3 region: CASSDGLAVETQYF. The CDR3 DNA is TGTGCCAGCAGTGATGGGCTAGCGGTTGAGACCCAGTACTTC.

The chain is built from TRBV29-1 and TRBJ2-1; D remains ambiguous. The CDR3 loop spans 13 amino acids. CDR1 and CDR2 from the germline V gene are SQVTM and ANQGSEA. The V end was cut by 8 bases, the J end by 2 bases, with 13 bases between. CDR3 protein: CSPPPPAYNEQFF. CDR3 bases: TGCAGCCCCCCTCCTCCTGCCTACAATGAGCAGTTCTTC.

This sequence joins TRBV14 and TRBJ2-3; the D gene is possibly TRBD1 (5 bases). Looked up from germline, CDR1 is SGHDN and CDR2 is FVKESK. V lost 3 bases to trimming and J lost 1 base, with 17 bases between them. This CDR3 has 17 amino acids. This chain's CDR3 is CASSQTQAVLGTDTQYF. The CDR3 DNA follows: TGTGCCAGCAGCCAGACACAGGCAGTTCTGGGCACAGATACGCAGTATTTT.

The chain couples TRBV5-1 to TRBJ2-1, with D perhaps matching TRBD1 (6 bases). The ends were cut back, 0 bases at V and 5 bases at J, with 15 bases in the middle. The CDR3 contains 16 residues. CDR1 is SGHRS and CDR2 is YFSETQ in the germline V gene. CDR3 coding DNA: TGCGCCAGCAGCTTGGTTCCTCAGGGGACAAACAATGAGCAGTTCTTC. It encodes CASSLVPQGTNNEQFF. The full variable domain, its missing parts supplied by reference TRBV5-1 and TRBJ2-1, is KAGVTQTPRYLIKTRGQQVTLSCSPISGHRSVSWYQQTPGQGLQFLFEYFSETQRNKGNFPGRFSGRQFSNSRSEMNVSTLELGDSALYLCASSLVPQGTNNEQFFGPGTRLTVL.

J is TRBJ1-1 and V is TRBV2; D is undetermined. CDR1 and CDR2 (germline): SNHLY, FYNNEI. V was shortened by 6 bases and J by 4 bases, with 12 bases between the two germline ends. There are 13 residues in the CDR3. As DNA, the CDR3 is TGTGCCAGCAGCGAAAATACACGCACTGAAGCTTTCTTT. Amino acid sequence: CASSENTRTEAFF.

This clone was seen a few times. The J gene is TRBJ1-2, the V gene TRBV30; TRBD1 is a possible D gene (6 bases). Deletions cut 0 bases from V and 7 bases from J, with 12 bases between. This CDR3 is built from 13 residues. Germline loops: CDR1 GTSNPN, CDR2 SVGIG (reference sequence). The CDR3 region is CAWSVGQQGGYTF. In DNA, the CDR3 is TGTGCCTGGAGTGTCGGACAGCAAGGTGGCTACACCTTC.

V gene TRBV5-6 combines with J gene TRBJ1-1, with 7 bases identical to TRBD1. The CDR3 sequence is 15 residues long. The trim removed 1 base at V and 4 bases at J, leaving 7 bases unmatched. Per the germline V gene, CDR1 is SGHDT and CDR2 is YYEEEE. CDR3 residues: CASSLQGEIGTEAFF. As DNA, the CDR3 is TGTGCCAGCAGCTTGCAGGGGGAAATAGGCACTGAAGCTTTCTTT.

This clone has a handful of counts. This sequence joins TRBV7-8 and TRBJ1-2; maybe TRBD1 (6 bases). The CDR3 is 13 residues long. V lost 4 bases and J lost 8, with 14 bases in between. Germline CDR1 reads SGHVS; CDR2 reads FQNEAQ. CDR3 sequence reads: CASSSITGFGYTF. As DNA, the CDR3 is TGTGCCAGCAGCTCTATAACAGGGTTCGGCTACACCTTC.

This clone showed up many times. The J gene is TRBJ1-2, the V gene TRBV5-6, with D tentatively TRBD1 (6 bases). This CDR3 is built from 13 residues. With 3 bases removed from V and 4 bases from J, the gap between germline ends came to 10 bases. Germline CDR1 SGHDT, CDR2 YYEEEE. The CDR3 DNA reads TGTGCCAGCAGCTCCGGACAGCTCTATGGCTACACCTTC. It specifies CASSSGQLYGYTF.

The chain joins TRBV7-6 to TRBJ2-7; D possibly corresponds to TRBD1 (6 bases). CDR1 is SGHVS and CDR2 is FNYEAQ in the germline V gene. V was pared by 1 base and J by 4 bases, with 14 bases between. CDR3 length: 15 amino acids. The CDR3 sequence is CASSLEGTPTYEQYF. The CDR3 region has the DNA TGTGCCAGCAGCTTAGAGGGGACACCAACTTACGAGCAGTACTTC.

The rearrangement links TRBV5-1 to TRBJ1-1; TRBD1 agrees at 7 bases. V was clipped by 3 bases and J by 0 bases; unmatched bases: 2. The CDR3 extends over 14 amino acids. Germline CDR1 SGHRS, CDR2 YFSETQ. The CDR3 nucleotides read TGCGCCAGCAGCTCACAGGGGATGAACACTGAAGCTTTCTTT. This translates into CASSSQGMNTEAFF.

The chain has TRBV5-4 and TRBJ1-2; 7 positions agree with TRBD1. V was clipped by 5 bases and J by 4 bases; unmatched bases: 8. CDR3 length: 14 amino acids. Germline CDR1 SGHNT, CDR2 YYREEE (reference sequence). The CDR3 is CASSPDQGGYGYTF. The CDR3 DNA follows: TGTGCCAGCAGTCCAGACCAGGGGGGCTATGGCTACACCTTC.

The rearrangement joins TRBV15 to TRBJ2-1; a weak D match, TRBD2 (6 bases). Trimming shortened V by 6 bases and J by 8 bases, and 17 bases separated the two germline ends. Germline-derived CDR1 and CDR2 are LNHNV and YYDKDF (reference sequence). The CDR3 is 14 amino acids. The CDR3 nucleotides read TGTGCCACCAGAATTACGACCGGGGACTATGAGCAGTTCTTC. As protein: CATRITTGDYEQFF.